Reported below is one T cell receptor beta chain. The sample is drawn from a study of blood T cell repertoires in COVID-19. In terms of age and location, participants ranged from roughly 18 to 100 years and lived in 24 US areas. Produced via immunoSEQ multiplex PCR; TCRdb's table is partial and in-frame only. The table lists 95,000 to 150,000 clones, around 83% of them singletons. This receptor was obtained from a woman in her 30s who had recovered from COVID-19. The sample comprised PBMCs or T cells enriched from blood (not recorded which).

CDR3 DNA: TGTGCCAGCAGCTTTGGTCTAGACAATGAGCAGTTCTTC. Translated: CASSFGLDNEQFF. This rearrangement joins TRBV7-9 to TRBJ2-1; D unresolved. Germline V CDR1 and CDR2: SEHNR, FQNEAQ (reference sequence). Deletions cut 3 bases from V and 5 bases from J, with 8 bases between. The CDR3 sequence is 13 residues long. Combining the CDR3 with reference TRBV7-9 and TRBJ2-1 gives the whole variable domain DTGVSQNPRHKITKRGQNVTFRCDPISEHNRLYWYRQTLGQGPEFLTYFQNEAQLEKSRLLSDRFSAERPKGSFSTLEIQRTEQGDSAMYLCASSFGLDNEQFFGPGTRLTVL.